The following is a TCR beta chain sequence with its context. What it recognizes is unknown. Germline loops: CDR1 SQVTM, CDR2 ANQGSEA. The germline V and J ends were trimmed by 2 bases and 2 bases, with 17 bases remaining between them. The CDR3 has 16 residues. This record comes from a study of identical twins. A universal primer site was created by template switching, with the cDNA bearing unique molecular identifiers. In TCRdb, the 5' RACE reads were re-called with MiXCR into one record per CDR3 protein. The sample includes 500,000 to 650,000 distinct CDR3 sequences, about a fifth of them seen just once. Study-level findings and limits: The more abundant beta clonotypes in cord blood had fewer insertions, and memory repertoires did not show this. Recombination models fit unrelated individuals' TCR alpha sharing but underestimated twins'.

The data were also submitted as part of a second study, on yellow fever vaccine responses in identical twins. From that paper: Reportedly, the T cell response mounted by twins to vaccine seemed partly convergent, partly personalized.

The sequence derives from a woman younger than 30 in good health. The sample taken for sequencing was CD4+ T cells sorted from blood. The chain recombines TRBV29-1 with TRBJ2-3; unclear D gene. The CDR3 DNA follows: TGCAGCGTTGAAATCCCGCCCGGCGGATCCACAGATACGCAGTATTTT. Its protein product is CSVEIPPGGSTDTQYF.